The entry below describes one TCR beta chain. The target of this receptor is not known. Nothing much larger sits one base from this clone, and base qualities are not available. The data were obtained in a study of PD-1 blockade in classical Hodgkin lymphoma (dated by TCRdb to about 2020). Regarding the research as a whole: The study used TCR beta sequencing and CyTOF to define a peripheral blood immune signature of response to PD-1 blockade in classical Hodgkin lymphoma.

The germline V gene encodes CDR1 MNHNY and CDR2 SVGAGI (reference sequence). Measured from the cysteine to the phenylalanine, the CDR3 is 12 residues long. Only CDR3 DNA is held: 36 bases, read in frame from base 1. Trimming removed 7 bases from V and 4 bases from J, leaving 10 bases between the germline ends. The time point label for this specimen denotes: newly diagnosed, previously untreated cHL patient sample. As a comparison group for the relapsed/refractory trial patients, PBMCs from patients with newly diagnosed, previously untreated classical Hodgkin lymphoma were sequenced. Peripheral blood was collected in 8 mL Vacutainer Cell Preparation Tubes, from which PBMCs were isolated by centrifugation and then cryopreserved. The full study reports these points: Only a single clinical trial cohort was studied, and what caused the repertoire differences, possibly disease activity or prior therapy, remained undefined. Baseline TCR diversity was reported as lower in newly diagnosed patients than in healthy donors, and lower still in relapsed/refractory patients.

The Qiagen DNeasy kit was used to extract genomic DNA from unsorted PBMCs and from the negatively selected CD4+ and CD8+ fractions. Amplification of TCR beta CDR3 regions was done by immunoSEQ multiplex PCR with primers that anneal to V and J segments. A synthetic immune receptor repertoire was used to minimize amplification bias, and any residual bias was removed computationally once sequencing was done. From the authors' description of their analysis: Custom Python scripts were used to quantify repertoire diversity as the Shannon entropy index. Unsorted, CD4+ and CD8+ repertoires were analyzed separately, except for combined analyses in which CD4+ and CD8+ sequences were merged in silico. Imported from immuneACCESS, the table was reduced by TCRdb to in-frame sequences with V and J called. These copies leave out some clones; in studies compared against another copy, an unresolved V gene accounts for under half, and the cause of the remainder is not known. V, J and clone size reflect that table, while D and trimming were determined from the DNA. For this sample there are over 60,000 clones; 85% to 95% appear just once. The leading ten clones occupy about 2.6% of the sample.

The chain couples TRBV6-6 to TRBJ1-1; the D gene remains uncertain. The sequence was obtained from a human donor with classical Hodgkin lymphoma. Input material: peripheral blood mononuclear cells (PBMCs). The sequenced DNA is TGTGCCAGCAAGAGGGAAGGCACTGAAGCTTTCTTT. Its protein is CASKREGTEAFF.